Only one count was recorded for the clone carrying this T cell receptor beta chain. No antigen is known for it. The data are from a study of T cell responses to AZD1222 COVID-19 vaccine. General study findings and limits: Clonal diversity may have been underestimated, and the donors were mostly white British, with more females than males. AZD1222 recipients seropositive at baseline numbered only six.

Clones were sequenced by immunoSEQ multiplex PCR, and TCRdb holds only the in-frame ones, with some missing. The sample carries 120,000 to 150,000 clones, under 95% recorded once. The CDR3 loop spans 13 amino acids. V was trimmed by 5 bases and J by 4 bases, leaving 11 bases between them. The chain joins TRBV12-3 or TRBV12-4 to TRBJ1-2; D may be TRBD1 (5 bases). This TCR came from an adult in good health. The sequenced sample was peripheral blood, obtained on day 0 of AZD1222 vaccination. CDR3 amino acids: CASSEDTSYGYTF. The CDR3 DNA is TGTGCCAGCAGTGAGGACACTAGCTATGGCTACACCTTC.